Listed here are 6 T cell receptor beta chains from one sample, sequenced in a study of control samples from healthy donors and cancer patients. Assay used: immunoSEQ multiplex PCR; TCRdb lists only in-frame clones, some missing. This sample has 78,000 or so clones; 75% to 90% occur once, and the top ten carry more than 12%. Sequencing used blood. All receptors come from a man aged 50-60 years in good health.

The chain links TRBV5-3 to TRBJ2-2; 8 bases map to TRBD2. TRBV5-3 is assigned to the ORF class and has an uncertain function. J lost 5 bases, V lost 4 bases, and 7 bases had no gene match. The CDR3 spans 15 residues. In DNA form, the CDR3 reads TGTGCCAGAAGCCCCGGGACTAGAGTAACCGGGGAGCTGTTTTTT. This codes for CARSPGTRVTGELFF.

The chain couples TRBV28 to TRBJ2-1; 9 bases fit TRBD2. The CDR3 extends over 15 amino acids. Per the germline V gene, CDR1 is MDHEN and CDR2 is SYDVKM. V trimming: 3 bases; J trimming: 2 bases; junction bases outside the gene matches: 2. The CDR3 here is CASSFVAGAYNEQFF. The DNA of the CDR3 is TGTGCCAGCAGTTTTGTAGCGGGAGCCTACAATGAGCAGTTCTTC.

With respect to this clone: Relative to the germline gene, one junction end is altered; a read error may explain this. V gene TRBV24-1 combines with J gene TRBJ2-7, with TRBD2 matching 13 bases. Germline CDR1 is KGHDR and CDR2 is SFDVKD. This CDR3 spans 12 amino acids. This CDR3 reads CATSGLAGGMHF. In nucleotides, the CDR3 is TGTGCCACCAGTGGACTAGCGGGAGGAATGCACTTC.

The chain recombines TRBV4-1 with TRBJ2-1, with 9 bases fitting TRBD1. This CDR3 spans 17 amino acids. V was clipped by 4 bases and J by 2 bases; unmatched bases: 9. Germline V gene sequence: CDR1 MGHRA, CDR2 YSYEKL. The CDR3, as DNA: TGCGCCAGCAGCCCTACCCCCCGGGACAGGGCCTACAATGAGCAGTTCTTC. As protein: CASSPTPRDRAYNEQFF.

The chain combines TRBV7-9 with TRBJ2-3; D is possibly TRBD2 (6 bases). Germline V gene data show CDR1 as SEHNR and CDR2 as FQNEAQ (reference sequence). Trimming took 7 bases from V and 0 from J, leaving 20 bases between them. This CDR3 is built from 17 residues. CDR3 sequence: CASTRGLGDGSTDTQYF. CDR3 bases: TGTGCCAGCACCCGGGGGTTAGGGGACGGGAGCACAGATACGCAGTATTTT.

This clone has a single count. This rearrangement joins TRBV19 to TRBJ2-3; D is possibly TRBD2 (5 bases). CDR1 is LNHDA and CDR2 is SQIVND in the germline V gene (reference sequence). V was shortened by 2 bases and J by 7 bases, with 16 bases between the two germline ends. The CDR3 sequence is 15 residues long. Here the CDR3 DNA reads TGTGCCAGTAGTATAAACGGGAATGGTGAGAATACGCAGTATTTT. Its protein product is CASSINGNGENTQYF.